This paragraph reports one T cell receptor (beta chain). This sample was taken from a study of blood T cell repertoires in COVID-19. Across the study: Sites across the United States, Italy and Spain contributed samples from acute and convalescent COVID-19. PBMCs, B-cell-depleted T cells, or T cells provided the cDNA or gDNA that made up the material.

Enrollment of patients from Seattle took place during active infection, with longitudinal follow-up. This CDR3 is built from 14 residues. Germline V gene data show CDR1 as SGHNT and CDR2 as YENEEA. Trimming pared 1 base from V and 6 bases from J, leaving 10 bases between. Profiled with immunoSEQ multiplex PCR; TCRdb holds only in-frame clones, not every one. Altogether about 230,000 clones are present, 75% to 85% being singletons, with the ten largest covering roughly 8%. The sequencing sample was made of peripheral blood. This receptor was identified in a woman at least 80 years old with COVID-19, enrolled during active disease. The chain uses TRBV11-3 and TRBJ2-1; possibly TRBD1 for D (6 bases). For the CDR3, the DNA is TGTGCCAGCAGCTTAGGAGCGACAGGCAATGAGCAGTTCTTC. Protein product: CASSLGATGNEQFF.